What follows is one TCR beta chain and its context. Its antigen is undetermined. This entry belongs to a study of CD8+ T cells in alopecia areata. Points from the study as a whole: Elevated clonality characterized lesional scalp relative to normal scalp, particularly in alopecia totalis/universalis.

RNA was extracted and reverse transcribed into cDNA as the sequencing template. Here immunoSEQ multiplex PCR was the method, and the copy in TCRdb shows in-frame clones only, minus some. The data show 120,000 to 150,000 clones, with around 87% seen just once and about 14% held by the top ten. The sequencing here drew on CD8+ T cells sorted from blood, taken at week 0. The sequence derives from a human donor with alopecia areata.

CDR3 loop: CASSWGQSTEAFF. The CDR3 bases are TGTGCCAGCAGCTGGGGACAGTCCACTGAAGCTTTCTTT. V is TRBV11-2 and J is TRBJ1-1; 7 positions match TRBD1. Germline assignment: CDR1 SGHAT and CDR2 FQNNGV. The length of the CDR3 is 13 residues. J was trimmed by 4 bases and V by 4 bases; bases with no gene match: 3.